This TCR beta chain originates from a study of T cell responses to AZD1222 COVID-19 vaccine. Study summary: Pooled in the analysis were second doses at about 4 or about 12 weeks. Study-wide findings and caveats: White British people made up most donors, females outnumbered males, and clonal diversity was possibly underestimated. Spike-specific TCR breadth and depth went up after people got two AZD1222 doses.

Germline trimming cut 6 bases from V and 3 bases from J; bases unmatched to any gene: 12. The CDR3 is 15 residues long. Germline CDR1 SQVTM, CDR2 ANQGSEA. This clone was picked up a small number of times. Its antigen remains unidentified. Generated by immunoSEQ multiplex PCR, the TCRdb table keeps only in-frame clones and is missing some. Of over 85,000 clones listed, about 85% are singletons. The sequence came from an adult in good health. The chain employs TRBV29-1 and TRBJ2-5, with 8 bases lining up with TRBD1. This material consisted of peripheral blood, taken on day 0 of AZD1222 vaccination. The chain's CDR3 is CSVPPRQGIKETQYF. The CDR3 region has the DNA TGCAGCGTCCCACCGAGACAGGGGATAAAAGAGACCCAGTACTTC. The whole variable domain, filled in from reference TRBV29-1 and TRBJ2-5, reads SAVISQKPSRDICQRGTSLTIQCQVDSQVTMMFWYRQQPGQSLTLIATANQGSEATYESGFVIDKFPISRPNLTFSTLTVSNMSPEDSSIYLCSVPPRQGIKETQYFGPGTRLLVL.